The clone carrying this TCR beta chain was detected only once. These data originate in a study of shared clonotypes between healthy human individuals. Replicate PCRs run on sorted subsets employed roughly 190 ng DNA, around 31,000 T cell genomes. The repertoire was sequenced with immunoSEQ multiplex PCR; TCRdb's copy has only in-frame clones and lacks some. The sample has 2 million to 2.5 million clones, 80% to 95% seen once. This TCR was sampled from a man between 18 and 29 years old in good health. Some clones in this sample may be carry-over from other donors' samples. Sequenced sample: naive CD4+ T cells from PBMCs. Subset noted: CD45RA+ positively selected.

The CDR3 sequence is CASGPDAMIMNTEAFF. The CDR3 DNA follows: TGTGCCAGCGGTCCCGATGCTATGATCATGAACACTGAAGCTTTCTTT. The chain carries TRBV2 and TRBJ1-1, with D hard to call. The V gene lost 8 bases and the J gene lost 0 bases, with 19 bases spanning the gap. The CDR3 runs to 16 residues. CDR1 is SNHLY, CDR2 FYNNEI, per germline.